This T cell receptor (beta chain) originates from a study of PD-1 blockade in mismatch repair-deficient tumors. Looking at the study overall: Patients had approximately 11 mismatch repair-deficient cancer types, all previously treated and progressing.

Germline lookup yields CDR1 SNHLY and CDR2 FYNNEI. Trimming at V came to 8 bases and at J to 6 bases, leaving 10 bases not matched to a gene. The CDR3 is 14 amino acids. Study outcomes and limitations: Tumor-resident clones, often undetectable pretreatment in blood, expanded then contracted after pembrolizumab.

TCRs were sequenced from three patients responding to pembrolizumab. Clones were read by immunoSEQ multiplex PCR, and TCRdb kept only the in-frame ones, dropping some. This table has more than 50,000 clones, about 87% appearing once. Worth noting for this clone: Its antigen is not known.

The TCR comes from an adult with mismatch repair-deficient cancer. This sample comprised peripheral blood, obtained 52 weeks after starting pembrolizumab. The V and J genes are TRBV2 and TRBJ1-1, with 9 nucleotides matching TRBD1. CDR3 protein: CASHPGQGSAEAFF. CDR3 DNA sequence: TGTGCCAGCCATCCGGGACAGGGATCCGCTGAAGCTTTCTTT.